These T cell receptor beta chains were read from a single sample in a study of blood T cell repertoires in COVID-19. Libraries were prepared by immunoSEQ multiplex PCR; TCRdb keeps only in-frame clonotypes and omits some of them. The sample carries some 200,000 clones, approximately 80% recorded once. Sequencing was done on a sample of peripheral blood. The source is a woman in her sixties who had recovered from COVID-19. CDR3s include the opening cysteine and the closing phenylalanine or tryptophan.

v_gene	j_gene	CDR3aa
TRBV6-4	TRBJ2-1	CASSDFGTARKFF
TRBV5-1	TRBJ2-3	CASSLEAPDTQYF
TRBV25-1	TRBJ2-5	CASSDWTGTKETQYF
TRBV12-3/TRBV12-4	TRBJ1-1	CASSPAGGTEAFF
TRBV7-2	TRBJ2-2	CASSLDRYTGELFF
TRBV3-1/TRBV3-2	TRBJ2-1	CASSRGRAEGNEQFF
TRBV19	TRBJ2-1	CASSPRVAGVINEQFF
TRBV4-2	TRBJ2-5	CASSLAGDGETQYF
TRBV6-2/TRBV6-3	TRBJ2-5	CASSTSGGTYRETQYF
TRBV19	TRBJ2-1	CASSGGGPYNEQFF
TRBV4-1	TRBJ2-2	CASSHVGRSNTGELFF
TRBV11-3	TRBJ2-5	CASSLRSGGGETQYF
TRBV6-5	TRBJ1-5	CASRENQPQHF
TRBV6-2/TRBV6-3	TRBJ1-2	CASSAGRSMYGYTF
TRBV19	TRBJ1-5	CASSIEGAKGGNQPQHF
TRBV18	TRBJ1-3	CASSPSDTGNTIYF
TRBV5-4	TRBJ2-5	CASSFGKQETQYF
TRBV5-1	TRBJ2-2	CASSDQGNTGELFF
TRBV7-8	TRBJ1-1	CASSLEGRGVGTEAFF
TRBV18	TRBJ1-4	CASSPAVRGHINEKLFF
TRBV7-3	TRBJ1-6	CASSLAPNNSPLHF
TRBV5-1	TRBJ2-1	CASSLGSGGIYNEQFF
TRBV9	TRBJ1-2	CASSPLGASDYGYTF
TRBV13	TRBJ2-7	CASSWGRTQLSGEQYF
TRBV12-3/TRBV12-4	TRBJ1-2	CASSLSGSYGYTF
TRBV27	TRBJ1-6	CASSSLQGGTLHF
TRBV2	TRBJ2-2	CASRGQGNTGELFF
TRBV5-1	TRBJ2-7	CASSSYSGLGSYEQYF
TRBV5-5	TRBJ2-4	CASSSFGGLGNIQYF
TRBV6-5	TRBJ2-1	CASSYSRESSYNEQFF
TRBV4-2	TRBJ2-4	CASSQDLAGLKNIQYF
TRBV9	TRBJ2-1	CASSVGGQGAVEQFF
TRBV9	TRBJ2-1	CASSVSGDYNEQFF
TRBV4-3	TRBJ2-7	CASSQTGEISSYEQYF
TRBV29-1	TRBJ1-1	CSADRGHTEAFF
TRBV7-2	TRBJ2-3	CASSLGWLATQYF
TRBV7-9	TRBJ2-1	CASSRGTPGNEQFF
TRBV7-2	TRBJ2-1	CASSLGGSGGYNEQFF
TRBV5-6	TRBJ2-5	CASSPGLAGATRPQYF
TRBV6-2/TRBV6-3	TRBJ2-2	CASSDPPGTGELFF
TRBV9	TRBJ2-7	CASSVKGTTVLYEQYF
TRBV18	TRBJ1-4	CASSPATGSNEKLFF
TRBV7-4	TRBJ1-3	CASSLGTGGNTIYF
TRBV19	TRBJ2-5	CASSITGGPQETQYF
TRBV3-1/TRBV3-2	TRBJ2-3	CASSQDRRAGALSSTDTQYF